The sequence of this T cell receptor beta chain was determined in a study of cytomegalovirus exposure and HLA in healthy donors (dated by TCRdb to about 2017). In terms of the full investigation: In an earlier analysis of about 560 of the donors, 276 Gb of sequence data and 95 million to 130 million unique TCR beta sequences from about 179 million T cells were reported. Of the roughly 390 genotyped donors, less than 85% were placed in the genetic ancestry cluster associated with self-reported Caucasian donors. The study aimed to test whether cataloging public T cell receptors could reveal signatures of past pathogen exposure. All discovery cohort repertoires had been generated on a single sequencing platform. Besides the first cohort of around 700 subjects, a separate validation cohort made up of 120 different subjects was used. HLA typing included class I and class II loci at four-digit resolution. Typing coverage varied by locus: roughly 620-640 donors for A, B, C, DRB1 and DQB1; roughly 520 for DQA1; approximately 610 for DPA1; approximately 470 for DPB1. A later analysis re-examined previously published TCR beta repertoires from 600 to 700 donors and added high-resolution HLA genotyping to investigate patterns of TCR occurrence. Four or five DR-DQ haplotypes were handled as single units for association and clustering, since linkage in the cohort was strong. In a later genetic analysis, genome-wide SNP genotypes for about three fifths of the 666 donors were used, and that subset was treated as a discovery cohort. About 300 gigabases of sequencing data and tens of millions of unique TCR sequences were included in an early release covering 550 to 800 HLA-typed donors. In the later analysis, no new phenotypic data were used to find candidate immune exposures; instead, reliance was placed on TCR beta sequences and their occurrence across donors. Alongside the repertoire data, information on donor age, sex, ethnicity and CMV serostatus was compiled. An earlier analysis of about 620 of the donors applied high-throughput TCR beta sequencing to assess whether each TCR beta V gene segment acted as functional or pseudogenic. High-throughput TCR immunosequencing, statistical association of individual TCRs with disease status, and machine learning were combined to predict cytomegalovirus infection status. The study profiled the T cell repertoires of under 700 subjects by immunosequencing and related them to cytomegalovirus serostatus. Among some 410 genotyped donors of the cohort, an average of around 220,000 unique TCR beta nucleotide sequences was sequenced per donor, of which 15% to 20% were non-productive.

The cohort was made up of 666 healthy bone marrow donors. All cohort members were sampled while nominally healthy, although unrecorded immune exposures were likely present. The donor tested CMV seropositive and was one of the 289 seropositive cohort members. A peripheral blood sample was collected from each donor, and TCR beta sequencing was performed on peripheral blood mononuclear cells. The Qiagen DNeasy Blood Extraction Kit was used to extract genomic DNA from the blood cell samples. Overall results and qualifications from the work: In a later analysis, HLA-associated TCR beta chains were found to be more clonally expanded and to have lower generation probabilities than equally common non-associated chains. A later analysis found that most CMV-associated TCR beta chains appeared HLA-restricted, with HLA associations seemingly driven largely by CMV exposure. The classifier was reported to diagnose cytomegalovirus status with high specificity and sensitivity in both the original and validation cohorts. When HLA alleles, especially DR and DQ, strongly co-occurred, attributing TCR associations to individual alleles was difficult. At a false discovery rate of 0.05, a later analysis linked under 20,000 TCR beta sequences to specific HLA alleles. A further reported finding was that TCR beta sequences accurately predicted the HLA-A and HLA-B alleles for most subjects in the first cohort. A few of the identified cytomegalovirus-associated TCR beta chains were confirmed in vitro to be specific for cytomegalovirus antigens. According to a later analysis, TCR association rates differed among HLA loci, with DRB1 alleles showing the most associated TCRs and HLA-C alleles showing the fewest. A group of highly shared sequence variants was considered likely to be a technical artifact of the sequencing pipeline. The study gave a list of about 170 TCR beta chains associated with cytomegalovirus. Sequencing depth was assumed to be roughly uniform across donors in the presence/absence analyses, though that assumption may not hold. Most TCR sequences were seen in very few donors, while some public TCRs were found in many individuals. Linkage disequilibrium might explain the correlated functional status among segregating V segments, but an unknown experimental factor could not be ruled out. In an earlier analysis of fewer than 700 of the donors, most TCR beta V segments appeared in productive rearrangements about 90% or about 30% of the time, broadly matching IMGT annotations. It was suggested by the authors that the approach could potentially be generalized to other disease states and immunological phenotypes. An association between a missense DCLRE1C variant and V-gene and J-gene trimming of TCR beta chains was found in a later genetic analysis and replicated in an independent cohort. Compared with the roughly 670-donor mean, donors in an Asian-associated ancestry cluster had fewer N-insertions in productive TCRs, according to a later genetic analysis. Because some donors lacked HLA typing at each locus, the association tests relied only on the typed subset. In a later analysis, several top co-occurrence clusters were reported to appear linked to parvovirus B19, influenza, CMV and Epstein-Barr virus. Some IMGT-functional V segments, including TRBV6-2 and TRBV6-3, could not be distinguished by the 87-base-pair reads and were therefore excluded. This cohort had only TCR beta chains sequenced, and the lack of alpha or paired-chain data limited which features could be detected. For the cohort, immune exposure information was limited to CMV serostatus. The earlier analysis of approximately 540 of the donors excluded approximately 17 rarely observed V segments, including chromosome 9 orphons, because counts were too low.

The library was generated by the immunoSEQ multiplex PCR assay. For the multiplex PCR, a mixture combining 60 forward primers for TCR Vbeta segments and 13 reverse primers for TCR Jbeta segments was used. The CDR3 region of rearranged TCR beta genes was amplified from genomic DNA with a multiplex PCR assay. The amplified TCR beta libraries were sequenced on the Illumina HiSeq System as 87-base-pair reads. As for the authors' bioinformatics: In a later analysis, around 80 million unique TCR beta chains were counted across the roughly 670 repertoires, and about 9.9 million of these chains were shared by at least two donors. A nearest-neighbor algorithm error-corrected the raw reads and collapsed the reads into unique sequences, merging closely related sequences to remove PCR and sequencing errors. CDR3 sequences were aligned to IMGT reference sequences to assign V, D and J gene segments. Each retained sequence needed at least a six-nucleotide match to both a V gene segment and a J gene segment. A rearrangement was called productive if the CDR3 had no stop codons and remained in frame with V and J, and every other rearrangement was called non-productive. Following IMGT convention, CDR3 was defined as the stretch from the second conserved V-encoded cysteine to the conserved J-encoded phenylalanine. The earlier analysis of about 500 of the donors excluded sequences that lacked an unambiguous match to a single V gene segment. In an earlier analysis of a few hundred of the donors, V segments were called functional above 56.7% productive rearrangements and were called segregating when the between-donor standard deviation exceeded 5%. A statistical classification framework was built for diagnosing cytomegalovirus status from the catalog of TCR beta chain sequences. In a later analysis, TCR nucleotide sequences were compared against IMGT/GENE-DB human TR gene sequences so that V and J genes could be assigned. In a later analysis, CDR3 sequences and most-parsimonious VDJ recombination scenarios were assigned using the TCRdist pipeline. In a later analysis, each TCR beta chain was defined by its CDR3 amino acid sequence together with its V-gene family, and reads lacking a unique V-gene family were excluded. To address suspected cross-contamination and a sequencing artifact, a later analysis removed 550 to 750 highly shared, low-generation-probability nucleotide sequences. For each public chain, a later analysis derived a clonal expansion index from normalized ranks of inferred template counts within each repertoire. In a later analysis, generation probabilities were computed with a VDJ recombination model fitted to out-of-frame rearrangements, and the resulting probabilities were checked against IGoR. Hypergeometric tests were used in a later analysis to score TCR-TCR, TCR-HLA and TCR-CMV co-occurrence, with a repertoire-size bias correction applied to the TCR pairs. To estimate false discovery rates, a later analysis permuted the HLA or CMV assignments 20 times. In a later analysis, co-occurring TCRs were grouped using DBSCAN, with TCRdist sequence similarity added in when clustering inside HLA-allele-positive subsets. Repertoires with fewer than 30,000 or more than 120,000 public chains, plus five repertoires with anomalous nucleotide sharing, were excluded from co-occurrence clustering. The table was pulled from immuneACCESS by TCRdb, which kept in-frame rearrangements only. Such tables lose some clones; where checked, under half of the loss comes from unresolved V genes, and the rest has no known cause. The V and J calls and the clone size are those of that table, but D and trimming were determined from the DNA. For this sample the table gives 200,000 or so clones, of which 81% were detected only once. Approximately 2% of the sample is held by the ten biggest clonotypes.

The germline V and J ends show losses of 1 base and 4 bases respectively, and no gene match explains 16 bases of the junction. The CDR3 covers 19 residues, taking in both the cysteine and the phenylalanine. The entry retains the CDR3 DNA only, 57 bases that are in frame from base 1. As encoded in the germline V gene, CDR1 is SGHTA while CDR2 is FQGTGA. This clone showed up just a few times. Its binding antigen is unknown. Base qualities are not at hand, and no much larger clone is one base apart. The chain is encoded by TRBV7-3 joined to TRBJ1-1; TRBD1 aligns with 9 central bases. Material: PBMCs. The TCR sequence derives from a woman under 30 in good health and CMV-seropositive. The CDR3 protein is CASSLIPHVRDRELTEAFF. The base sequence is TGTGCCAGCAGCTTAATTCCCCACGTCCGGGACAGGGAGCTCACTGAAGCTTTCTTT. The CDR3 plus the reference TRBV7-3 and TRBJ1-1 genes for the other parts give the full variable domain: GAGVSQTPSNKVTEKGKYVELRCDPISGHTALYWYRQSLGQGPEFLIYFQGTGAADDSGLPNDRFFAVRPEGSVSTLKIQRTERGDSAVYLCASSLIPHVRDRELTEAFFGQGTRLTVV.